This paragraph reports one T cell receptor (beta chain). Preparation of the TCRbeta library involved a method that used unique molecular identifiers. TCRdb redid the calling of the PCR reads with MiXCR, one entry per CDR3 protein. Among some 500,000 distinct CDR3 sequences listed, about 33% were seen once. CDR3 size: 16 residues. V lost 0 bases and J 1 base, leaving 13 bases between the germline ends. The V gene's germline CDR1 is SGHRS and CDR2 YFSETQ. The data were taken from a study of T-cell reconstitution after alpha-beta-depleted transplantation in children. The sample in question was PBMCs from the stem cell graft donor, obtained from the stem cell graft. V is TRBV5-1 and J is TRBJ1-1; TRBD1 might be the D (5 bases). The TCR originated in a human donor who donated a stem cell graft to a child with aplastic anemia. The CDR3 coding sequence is TGCGCCAGCAGCTTGGCCCCAGGGTCACGGAACACTGAAGCTTTCTTT. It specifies CASSLAPGSRNTEAFF.